These 10 T cell receptor beta chains originate from one sample sequenced in a study of radiation and T cells in renal cell carcinoma. The time point is: blood 2 weeks post-SBRT. Treatment of the sample: 15 Gy SBRT to primary tumor, nephrectomy 4 weeks later. The assay was immunoSEQ multiplex PCR, and TCRdb's table has in-frame clones only and misses some. The sample yields some 120,000 clones, around 81% seen once. Sequences were derived from blood, sampled from a patient whose treatment included radiotherapy and nephrectomy. Every receptor here comes from a man aged 45-65 years with renal cell carcinoma.

This chain links TRBV28 with TRBJ1-1; D remains ambiguous. CDR1 and CDR2 from the germline V gene are MDHEN and SYDVKM. This CDR3 has 13 amino acids. V lost 1 base and J lost 0, with 3 bases in between. In nucleotides, the CDR3 is TGTGCCAGCAGTTTATCACTGAACACTGAAGCTTTCTTT. It specifies CASSLSLNTEAFF.

The genes are TRBV5-1 and TRBJ2-6; 8 bases align to TRBD1. The CDR3 consists of 18 residues. The V gene end was trimmed by 0 bases and the J gene end by 0 bases; junction bases not matched to a gene: 5. Looked up from germline, CDR1 is SGHRS and CDR2 is YFSETQ. The CDR3 loop is CASSLVGQVISGANVLTF. DNA of the CDR3: TGCGCCAGCAGCTTGGTGGGACAGGTGATCTCTGGGGCCAACGTCCTGACTTTC.

The chain couples TRBV2 to TRBJ1-6, with D unclear. The CDR3 covers 15 residues. CDR1 is SNHLY and CDR2 is FYNNEI in the germline V gene. The V gene lost 2 bases and the J gene lost 6 bases, with 11 bases spanning the gap. The CDR3 nucleotides are TGTGCCAGCAGTGAAACCGGGTTGGGTAATTCACCCCTCCACTTT. Amino acids: CASSETGLGNSPLHF. Supplemented by reference TRBV2 and TRBJ1-6, the full variable domain reads EPEVTQTPSHQVTQMGQEVILRCVPISNHLYFYWYRQILGQKVEFLVSFYNNEISEKSEIFDDQFSVERPDGSNFTLKIRSTKLEDSAMYFCASSETGLGNSPLHFGNGTRLTVT.

This chain joins TRBV10-2 and TRBJ1-5; D call uncertain. Germline V lookup: CDR1 WSHSY, CDR2 SAAADI. V lost 1 base and J lost 7, with 8 bases in between. The CDR3 runs 13 residues. The CDR3: CASSEWGGQPQHF. The CDR3 DNA reads TGCGCCAGCAGTGAGTGGGGAGGACAGCCCCAGCATTTT.

The sample holds one count of this clone. The chain has TRBV7-8 and TRBJ1-6; D possibly corresponds to TRBD1 (5 bases). The V end was cut by 5 bases, the J end by 11 bases, with 22 bases between. CDR1 and CDR2 (germline): SGHVS, FQNEAQ. The length of the CDR3 is 16 residues. This chain's CDR3 is CASSRAGGAGITPLHF. CDR3 in DNA: TGTGCCAGCAGCCGCGCGGGGGGAGCAGGGATAACACCCCTCCACTTT.

V and J are TRBV11-1 and TRBJ1-2, with unresolved D. V was pared by 1 base and J by 6 bases, with 12 bases between. Germline CDR1 reads SGHAT; CDR2 reads FQDESV (reference sequence). This CDR3 comprises 14 residues. The CDR3 reads CASSLGARMDGYTF. In DNA, the CDR3 is TGTGCCAGCAGCTTAGGGGCGCGAATGGATGGCTACACCTTC.

The V and J genes are TRBV7-2 and TRBJ2-5; a weak D match, TRBD2 (5 bases). CDR1 is SGHTA and CDR2 is FQGNSA in the germline V gene. This CDR3 spans 17 amino acids. Trimming stripped 4 bases from V and 2 bases from J, with 20 bases between. CDR3 in DNA: TGTGCCAGCAGCTCCTTGAGGGAAAAAGCCTCTCAAGAGACCCAGTACTTC. The encoded protein is CASSSLREKASQETQYF.

The chain joins TRBV19 to TRBJ2-5; D ambiguous. Germline-derived CDR1 and CDR2 are LNHDA and SQIVND (reference sequence). V lost 5 bases to trimming and J lost 7 bases, with 14 bases between them. The CDR3 is made up of 13 amino acids. The CDR3: CASSPGITVTQYF. The CDR3 nucleotides read TGTGCCAGTAGTCCCGGAATTACCGTGACCCAGTACTTC. Based on the CDR3 plus reference TRBV19 and TRBJ2-5, the full variable domain is DGGITQSPKYLFRKEGQNVTLSCEQNLNHDAMYWYRQDPGQGLRLIYYSQIVNDFQKGDIAEGYSVSREKKESFPLTVTSAQKNPTAFYLCASSPGITVTQYFGPGTRLLVL.

The V gene is TRBV27, the J gene TRBJ2-7, with 9 bases identical to TRBD2. Germline-derived CDR1 and CDR2 are MNHEY and SMNVEV (reference sequence). J was trimmed by 5 bases and V by 5 bases; bases with no gene match: 10. This CDR3 spans 15 amino acids. CDR3 nucleotide sequence: TGTGCCAGCAGTGCCACTAGCGGGCCATACCACGAGCAGTACTTC. Translated, it gives CASSATSGPYHEQYF.

CDR3: CASSLEGRGYGYTF. In nucleotides, the CDR3 is TGTGCCAGCAGCTTAGAAGGCAGGGGCTACGGCTACACCTTC. The V gene is TRBV11-2, the J gene TRBJ1-2; D is possibly TRBD1 (6 bases). V gave up 0 bases and J gave up 8 bases, with 13 bases separating them. Germline V lookup: CDR1 SGHAT, CDR2 FQNNGV. The CDR3 is made up of 14 amino acids.